Listed here are 26 T cell receptor beta chains from one sample, sequenced in a study of blood T cell repertoires in COVID-19 (dated by TCRdb to the early 2020s). The library came from the immunoSEQ multiplex PCR assay. The immuneACCESS repertoire file appears here via TCRdb, limited to in-frame rearrangements. These files lack a portion of the clones; in checked studies, under half of the deficit traces to unresolved V genes, and the cause of the others is not known. The sample table holds 150,000 to 200,000 clones, of which approximately 88% were seen once. Of the sample, roughly 5% is held by the ten largest clones. Specimen: PBMCs or T cells enriched from blood (not recorded which). These receptors were collected from a man aged 65 to 79 who had been exposed to COVID-19.

This chain uses TRBV29-1 with TRBJ2-5; D may be TRBD2 (6 bases). V shed 2 bases and J shed 2 bases, with 15 bases lying between them. This CDR3 comprises 15 residues. Germline CDR1 SQVTM, CDR2 ANQGSEA. CDR3 sequence reads: CSVETSGRSQETQYF. Here the CDR3 DNA reads TGCAGCGTTGAAACTTCAGGGAGGTCACAAGAGACCCAGTACTTC.

This clone was found a few times. V and J are TRBV28 and TRBJ2-5, with D perhaps TRBD1 (7 bases). The CDR3 is 17 residues long. Trimming took off 6 bases at V and 2 bases at J, with 22 bases between the two ends. CDR1 and CDR2 (germline): MDHEN, SYDVKM. The CDR3 region has the DNA TGTGCCAGCAGCGGCCGGGGGATCGGGACAGCTCAAGAGACCCAGTACTTC. Its translation is CASSGRGIGTAQETQYF.

The chain has TRBV2 and TRBJ1-4, with D tentatively TRBD1 (5 bases). CDR3 length: 15 amino acids. Trimming took off 4 bases at V and 1 base at J, with 10 bases between the two ends. Germline assignment: CDR1 SNHLY and CDR2 FYNNEI. The CDR3 loop reads CASSVVQGTNEKLFF. CDR3 coding DNA: TGTGCCAGCAGTGTGGTCCAGGGAACTAATGAAAAACTGTTTTTT.

This chain uses TRBV18 with TRBJ2-1; TRBD2 might be the D (6 bases). Looked up from germline, CDR1 is KGHSH and CDR2 is LQKENI. Trimming took off 2 bases at V and 6 bases at J, with 17 bases between the two ends. The CDR3 extends over 16 amino acids. The CDR3 region is CASSPTSTSSGNEQFF. In DNA, the CDR3 is TGTGCCAGCTCACCAACTAGCACGAGTTCGGGCAATGAGCAGTTCTTC.

This chain connects TRBV7-2 to TRBJ2-5; 9 bases line up with TRBD1. This CDR3 spans 14 amino acids. Germline CDR1 SGHTA, CDR2 FQGNSA. The J segment lost 5 bases and the V segment lost 4 bases, leaving 5 bases of the junction unmatched. The CDR3 is CASSSQGARETQYF. Written as DNA, the CDR3 is TGTGCCAGCAGCTCACAGGGGGCGAGGGAGACCCAGTACTTC. Full variable domain (outside the CDR3, taken from reference TRBV7-2 and TRBJ2-5): GAGVSQSPSNKVTEKGKDVELRCDPISGHTALYWYRQSLGQGLEFLIYFQGNSAPDKSGLPSDRFSAERTGGSVSTLTIQRTQQEDSAVYLCASSSQGARETQYFGPGTRLLVL.

This chain uses TRBV5-1 with TRBJ1-2; 7 nucleotides align to TRBD1. The CDR3 totals 13 residues. V lost 5 bases to trimming and J lost 4 bases; unmatched junction nucleotides: 5. Germline V gene lookup returns CDR1 SGHRS and CDR2 YFSETQ. The chain's CDR3 is CASRGQTSYGYTF. In DNA, the CDR3 is TGCGCCAGCAGGGGACAGACCTCCTATGGCTACACCTTC.

This chain links TRBV4-1 with TRBJ1-2, with a possible D match to TRBD1 (5 bases). Trimming stripped 0 bases from V and 2 bases from J, with 10 bases between. The CDR3 sequence is 15 residues long. CDR1 and CDR2 from the germline V gene are MGHRA and YSYEKL. The CDR3 bases are TGCGCCAGCAGCCAAGATGGACAAGGAAACTATGGCTACACCTTC. This gives the protein CASSQDGQGNYGYTF.

The gene calls are TRBV7-8 and TRBJ1-5; TRBD1 matches 7 bases. V lost 1 base to trimming and J lost 4 bases; unmatched junction nucleotides: 7. The CDR3 contains 16 residues. Looked up from germline, CDR1 is SGHVS and CDR2 is FQNEAQ. The DNA for the CDR3 is TGTGCCAGCAGCTTAGAGGGCAGGGGGACTAATCAGCCCCAGCATTTT. The encoded protein is CASSLEGRGTNQPQHF.

This sequence joins TRBV5-3 and TRBJ2-6, with 8 bases lining up with TRBD1. TRBV5-3 is annotated as an ORF whose role is uncertain. The CDR3 runs 16 residues. Trimming at V came to 2 bases and at J to 5 bases, leaving 6 bases not matched to a gene. CDR3 bases: TGTGCCAGAAGCTTCCGGACAGGGCCTAGGGCCAACGTCCTGACTTTC. This sequence encodes CARSFRTGPRANVLTF.

J is TRBJ2-1 and V is TRBV6-1; 10 bases agree with TRBD2. This CDR3 has 14 amino acids. With V trimmed by 3 bases and J by 9 bases, 5 bases remained unmatched. The V gene's germline CDR1 is MNHNS and CDR2 SASEGT. CDR3 loop: CASSEGLANGEQFF. In nucleotides, the CDR3 is TGTGCCAGCAGTGAGGGACTAGCGAACGGTGAGCAGTTCTTC.

This clone has more than one count but fewer than ten. The gene calls are TRBV28 and TRBJ2-5; TRBD1 agrees at 7 bases. Germline V lookup: CDR1 MDHEN, CDR2 SYDVKM. V shed 3 bases and J 1 base; nucleotides not matched to a gene: 5. The CDR3 spans 15 residues. Written as DNA, the CDR3 is TGTGCCAGCAGTTTCAAGGGGGCCTTCCAAGAGACCCAGTACTTC. Its protein is CASSFKGAFQETQYF.

This clone showed up just a few times. The V gene is TRBV7-2, the J gene TRBJ1-1, with D unclear. CDR1 and CDR2 (germline): SGHTA, FQGNSA. This CDR3 region has 14 residues. The V end was cut by 1 base, the J end by 2 bases, with 8 bases between. The CDR3 nucleotides read TGTGCCAGCAGCTTAGTAGCTAGAAACACTGAAGCTTTCTTT. Translated: CASSLVARNTEAFF.

J is TRBJ2-7 and V is TRBV6-2 or TRBV6-3; D ambiguous. Germline CDR1 reads MNHEY; CDR2 reads SVGEGT. There are 12 residues in the CDR3. The germline V and J ends were trimmed by 2 bases and 3 bases, with 5 bases remaining between them. DNA of the CDR3: TGTGCCAGCAGTTACCACATCTACGAGCAGTACTTC. This translates into CASSYHIYEQYF.

The CDR3 DNA reads as TGTGCCTGGAGCTATGGACAGGGAACGAATGGCTACACCTTC. It yields the protein CAWSYGQGTNGYTF. The gene calls are TRBV30 and TRBJ1-2, with 8 bases lining up with TRBD1. V lost 3 bases, J lost 6 bases, and 9 bases stayed unmatched. The CDR3 extends over 14 amino acids. From germline, CDR1 is GTSNPN and CDR2 SVGIG (reference sequence).

The chain couples TRBV15 to TRBJ1-1; D is uncertain. Germline V gene data show CDR1 as LNHNV and CDR2 as YYDKDF (reference sequence). There are 13 residues in the CDR3. Trimming shortened V by 3 bases and J by 6 bases, and 11 bases separated the two germline ends. In DNA, the CDR3 is TGTGCCACCAGCAGTCGTATCGCGGCTGAAGCTTTCTTT. Translating gives CATSSRIAAEAFF.

The V call is TRBV7-2, the J call TRBJ2-7, with D unclear. Germline CDR1 and CDR2: SGHTA and FQGNSA. Deletions cut 1 base from V and 5 bases from J, with 3 bases between. The CDR3 loop spans 11 amino acids. The CDR3, as DNA: TGTGCCAGCAGCTTAGTCGACGAGCAGTACTTC. Translated, it gives CASSLVDEQYF.

A note on this clone: Within the sample, other DNA sequences also encode this same CDR3. V usage is TRBV10-1 and J usage is TRBJ2-3; 8 nucleotides match TRBD1. The V segment lost 2 bases and the J segment 2 bases; nucleotides outside the gene matches: 3. Germline CDR1 is WNHNN and CDR2 is SYGVQD (reference sequence). CDR3 length equals 15 residues. CDR3 nucleotide sequence: TGCGCCAGCAGTGAGGGGCAGGGGGCCACAGATACGCAGTATTTT. This gives the protein CASSEGQGATDTQYF.

The chain couples TRBV5-4 to TRBJ1-6, with D tentatively TRBD1 (6 bases). The germline gives CDR1 SGHNT, CDR2 YYREEE (reference sequence). The CDR3 has 14 residues. The ends were cut back, 4 bases at V and 4 bases at J, with 9 bases in the middle. CDR3 sequence: CASSLQGYNSPLHF. The DNA of the CDR3 is TGTGCCAGCAGCCTACAGGGATATAATTCACCCCTCCACTTT.

The chain recombines TRBV10-1 with TRBJ1-3; 8 positions agree with TRBD1. This CDR3 contains 18 residues. Germline V gene lookup returns CDR1 WNHNN and CDR2 SYGVQD (reference sequence). V lost 8 bases and J lost 0; bases outside the gene matches: 15. The CDR3 nucleotides read TGCGCCAGCCATGGGGACAGGCTAGCTCCTTGCTCTGGAAACACCATATATTTT. Amino acids: CASHGDRLAPCSGNTIYF.

The rearrangement joins TRBV7-9 to TRBJ1-2; 11 bases fit TRBD1. Germline V lookup: CDR1 SEHNR, CDR2 FQNEAQ (reference sequence). The CDR3 is 18 amino acids. The V and J ends lost 3 bases and 2 bases, in that order; junction bases with no gene match: 11. Here the CDR3 reads CASSFNPGQGGFNYGYTF. CDR3 DNA sequence: TGTGCCAGCAGCTTCAACCCGGGACAGGGGGGATTCAACTATGGCTACACCTTC. Full variable domain (remainder filled in from reference TRBV7-9 and TRBJ1-2): DTGVSQNPRHKITKRGQNVTFRCDPISEHNRLYWYRQTLGQGPEFLTYFQNEAQLEKSRLLSDRFSAERPKGSFSTLEIQRTEQGDSAMYLCASSFNPGQGGFNYGYTFGSGTRLTVV.

V usage is TRBV28 and J usage is TRBJ1-2; D perhaps matches TRBD1 (5 bases). Trimming cost V 5 bases and J 6 bases, with 16 bases left between them. The CDR3 is 14 residues long. Germline V CDR1 and CDR2: MDHEN, SYDVKM. Here the CDR3 DNA reads TGTGCCAGCAGTCCCCGGCGCAGGGCCCATGGCTACACCTTC. Amino acids: CASSPRRRAHGYTF.

The gene calls are TRBV3-1 (or the pseudogene TRBV3-2) and TRBJ2-1; D might be TRBD2 (6 bases). Trimming shortened V by 8 bases and J by 6 bases, and 17 bases separated the two germline ends. CDR1 LGHDT and CDR2 YNNKEL come from the germline V gene (reference sequence). CDR3 length: 14 amino acids. For the CDR3, the DNA is TGTGCCAGCCTCTCAGCGGGCCAAGGCAATGAGCAGTTCTTC. Its protein is CASLSAGQGNEQFF.

The V call is TRBV19, the J call TRBJ2-7; D possibly corresponds to TRBD1 (6 bases). Trimming took off 2 bases at V and 3 bases at J, with 14 bases between the two ends. Germline values: CDR1 LNHDA, CDR2 SQIVND (reference sequence). CDR3 length: 15 residues. The CDR3 nucleotides are TGTGCCAGTAGTATACTCCGGGACACCTACTACGAGCAGTACTTC. It yields the protein CASSILRDTYYEQYF.

This chain uses TRBV20-1 with TRBJ1-2; TRBD1 is a possible D gene (5 bases). CDR1 is DFQATT, CDR2 SNEGSKA, per germline (reference sequence). There are 11 residues in the CDR3. The CDR3 DNA reads TGCAGCGGGGGGGGTAGCAATGGCTACACCTTC. Translation: CSGGGSNGYTF.

The chain uses TRBV18 and TRBJ1-4; a weak D match, TRBD1 (6 bases). The V and J ends lost 6 bases and 8 bases respectively, with 16 bases between them. This CDR3 comprises 14 residues. Germline V gene sequence: CDR1 KGHSH, CDR2 LQKENI. The CDR3 region is CASSLLGAGEKLFF. Here the CDR3 DNA reads TGTGCCAGCTCGCTTCTGGGGGCCGGGGAAAAACTGTTTTTT.

The chain couples TRBV18 to TRBJ1-1; weak D call: TRBD1 (5 bases). The CDR3 loop spans 14 amino acids. Between the trimmed V and J ends, which lost 3 bases and 4 bases, there was a span of 12 bases. Germline V lookup: CDR1 KGHSH, CDR2 LQKENI. CDR3 coding DNA: TGTGCCAGCTCACCCGCATTCCAGGGCACTGAAGCTTTCTTT. This translates into CASSPAFQGTEAFF.